Presented here are 22 T cell receptor beta chains from one specimen sequenced in a study of blood T cell repertoires in COVID-19. Clones were sequenced by immunoSEQ multiplex PCR, and TCRdb holds only the in-frame ones, with some missing. The sample lists a few hundred thousand clones; 87% were seen once. The sample was PBMCs or T cells enriched from blood (not recorded which). The receptors were sampled from a woman aged 45-65 years who had recovered from COVID-19.

This clone was seen a single time. The chain is built from TRBV7-9 and TRBJ2-1, with 8 bases lining up with TRBD1. From germline, CDR1 is SEHNR and CDR2 FQNEAQ (reference sequence). This CDR3 has 15 residues. Germline trimming cut 6 bases from V and 4 bases from J; bases unmatched to any gene: 8. DNA of the CDR3: TGTGCCAGCAGTTCCCGGGACAGGCGATACAATGAGCAGTTCTTC. Amino acids: CASSSRDRRYNEQFF.

The rearrangement links TRBV11-2 to TRBJ2-2, with D possibly matching TRBD1 (6 bases). The V gene lost 5 bases and the J gene lost 5 bases, with 12 bases spanning the gap. In germline, CDR1 is SGHAT, CDR2 FQNNGV. The length of the CDR3 is 14 residues. The CDR3 sequence is CASSPTGDTGELFF. CDR3 DNA: TGTGCCAGCAGCCCGACAGGTGATACCGGGGAGCTGTTTTTT.

The chain carries TRBV18 and TRBJ1-1, with 7 bases fitting TRBD1. The CDR3 runs to 12 residues. The germline gives CDR1 KGHSH, CDR2 LQKENI. Trimming took 2 bases from V and 10 from J; bases not matched to a gene: 4. CDR3 in amino acids: CASSPKAGGAFF. In DNA, the CDR3 is TGTGCCAGCTCACCAAAAGCAGGGGGAGCTTTCTTT.

This chain links TRBV5-1 with TRBJ1-2; tentative D call: TRBD1 (6 bases). The CDR3 length is 14 residues. V lost 2 bases and J 4 bases, leaving 12 bases between the germline ends. CDR1 is SGHRS and CDR2 is YFSETQ in the germline V gene. The CDR3 DNA sequence: TGCGCCAGCAGCTTAGCAGGGGAAAGCTATGGCTACACCTTC. It is translated as CASSLAGESYGYTF. Full variable domain (rest looked up from reference TRBV5-1 and TRBJ1-2): KAGVTQTPRYLIKTRGQQVTLSCSPISGHRSVSWYQQTPGQGLQFLFEYFSETQRNKGNFPGRFSGRQFSNSRSEMNVSTLELGDSALYLCASSLAGESYGYTFGSGTRLTVV.

This clone was observed a few times. The V gene is TRBV20-1, the J gene TRBJ1-1; unclear D gene. Germline V lookup: CDR1 DFQATT, CDR2 SNEGSKA (reference sequence). V lost 0 bases to trimming and J lost 7 bases, with 6 bases between them. This CDR3 region has 11 residues. The CDR3 is CSARELVEAFF. The CDR3, as DNA: TGCAGTGCTAGAGAATTAGTTGAAGCTTTCTTT.

Only one count was recorded for this clone. This sequence joins TRBV12-3 or TRBV12-4 and TRBJ2-3; D remains ambiguous. Trimming took off 6 bases at V and 0 bases at J, with 4 bases between the two ends. The CDR3 spans 12 residues. The CDR3 protein is CASSLSTDTQYF. The CDR3 DNA reads as TGTGCCAGCAGCCTAAGCACAGATACGCAGTATTTT.

V usage is TRBV7-3 and J usage is TRBJ2-3; D unresolved. CDR1 SGHTA and CDR2 FQGTGA come from the germline V gene. V lost 5 bases, J lost 3 bases, and 6 bases lay in between. The CDR3 is 12 residues long. CDR3 in DNA: TGTGCCAGCAGCCTTTCTACAGATACGCAGTATTTT. Protein product: CASSLSTDTQYF.

The chain couples TRBV11-2 to TRBJ2-6; tentatively, D is TRBD1 (6 bases). This CDR3 is 16 amino acids long. CDR1 is SGHAT, CDR2 FQNNGV, per germline. With 5 bases removed from V and 0 bases from J, the gap between germline ends came to 11 bases. The CDR3 is CASSTGHHSGANVLTF. The CDR3 coding sequence is TGTGCCAGCAGCACGGGACACCACTCTGGGGCCAACGTCCTGACTTTC.

The rearrangement uses TRBV12-3 or TRBV12-4 and TRBJ1-1, with a possible D match to TRBD1 (5 bases). V gave up 5 bases and J gave up 6 bases, with 13 bases separating them. CDR3 length: 13 amino acids. The CDR3 loop is CASSAGAWAEAFF. The CDR3 bases are TGTGCCAGCAGTGCTGGGGCGTGGGCTGAAGCTTTCTTT.

The V and J genes are TRBV7-2 and TRBJ1-5; D may be TRBD1 (5 bases). Per the germline V gene, CDR1 is SGHTA and CDR2 is FQGNSA. This CDR3 has 16 amino acids. Trimming removed 1 base from V and 7 bases from J, with 17 bases in between. CDR3 amino acids: CASSLDWGRLEQPQHF. CDR3 coding DNA: TGTGCCAGCAGCTTAGATTGGGGCCGGCTGGAGCAGCCCCAGCATTTT.

This chain joins TRBV12-3 or TRBV12-4 and TRBJ2-1; no clear D. This CDR3 contains 12 residues. Trimming removed 0 bases at V and 7 bases at J, with 4 bases between. The chain's CDR3 is CASSLAINEQFF. CDR3 coding DNA: TGTGCCAGCAGTTTAGCTATTAATGAGCAGTTCTTC.

CDR3 in amino acids: CASSPDLRFTDTQYF. The CDR3 nucleotides read TGTGCCAGCAGCCCGGACTTAAGATTCACAGATACGCAGTATTTT. J is TRBJ2-3 and V is TRBV6-5; tentative D call: TRBD2 (5 bases). The CDR3 has 15 residues. Trimming removed 6 bases at V and 2 bases at J, with 15 bases between. Germline V lookup: CDR1 MNHEY, CDR2 SVGAGI.

This chain's CDR3 is CASSADRAVSSYNEQFF. CDR3 coding DNA: TGTGCCAGTAGTGCGGACAGGGCGGTAAGCTCCTACAATGAGCAGTTCTTC. The chain employs TRBV19 and TRBJ2-1; 8 positions match TRBD1. V lost 5 bases to trimming and J lost 0 bases; unmatched junction nucleotides: 9. The germline gives CDR1 LNHDA, CDR2 SQIVND (reference sequence). This CDR3 region has 17 residues.

The J gene is TRBJ1-5, the V gene TRBV2, with D unresolved. The CDR3 runs to 16 residues. The V end was cut by 2 bases, the J end by 5 bases, with 16 bases between. Germline V lookup: CDR1 SNHLY, CDR2 FYNNEI. The CDR3 bases are TGTGCCAGCAGTGAAAGCCGGACTCATGGGTATCAGCCCCAGCATTTT. The encoded protein is CASSESRTHGYQPQHF.

This clone was recorded once. The V call is TRBV9, the J call TRBJ2-5; 11 bases align to TRBD2. The CDR3 consists of 14 residues. From germline, CDR1 is SGDLS and CDR2 YYNGEE. V lost 2 bases to trimming and J lost 9 bases; unmatched junction nucleotides: 6. The CDR3 sequence is CASSVSGGVLPQYF. The CDR3 bases are TGTGCCAGCAGCGTTAGCGGGGGGGTCCTTCCCCAGTACTTC.

The rearrangement links TRBV4-1 to TRBJ1-1; 8 bases match TRBD1. Unmatched junction bases numbered 13, after V lost 4 bases and J lost 6 bases. The CDR3 covers 16 residues. The V gene's germline CDR1 is MGHRA and CDR2 YSYEKL. CDR3 DNA sequence: TGCGCCAGCAGCCCGCATGGGACAGGTGGTCGGGCTGAAGCTTTCTTT. This translates into CASSPHGTGGRAEAFF.

The rearrangement links TRBV7-9 to TRBJ2-7, with 7 bases matching TRBD2. The CDR3 length is 15 residues. The J segment lost 8 bases and the V segment lost 2 bases, leaving 12 bases of the junction unmatched. Germline V lookup: CDR1 SEHNR, CDR2 FQNEAQ (reference sequence). For the CDR3, the DNA is TGTGCCAGCAGCTTAATACTCTCGACTAGCTTGCAGCAGTACTTC. Its protein product is CASSLILSTSLQQYF.

CDR3 sequence reads: CASSLDMYYGYTF. The CDR3 DNA is TGTGCCAGCAGCCTGGACATGTACTATGGCTACACCTTC. V gene TRBV7-9 combines with J gene TRBJ1-2; a possible D gene is TRBD1 (5 bases). V lost 5 bases to trimming and J lost 3 bases, with 10 bases between them. The CDR3 has 13 residues. CDR1 is SEHNR, CDR2 FQNEAQ, per germline (reference sequence).

The chain has TRBV2 and TRBJ1-1, with 7 bases identical to TRBD1. Germline V gives CDR1 SNHLY, CDR2 FYNNEI. The CDR3 is made up of 14 amino acids. V dropped 7 bases and J dropped 3; count of bases not matched to a gene: 8. The CDR3 DNA sequence: TGTGCCAGCACTCGACAGGGTGGGCACACTGAAGCTTTCTTT. It is translated as CASTRQGGHTEAFF.

CDR3 DNA sequence: TGTGCCAGCAGCTCAGGTACAGATACGCAGTATTTT. Translation: CASSSGTDTQYF. This chain links TRBV7-9 with TRBJ2-3; D is undetermined. Germline loops: CDR1 SEHNR, CDR2 FQNEAQ (reference sequence). CDR3 length equals 12 residues. Trimming stripped 4 bases from V and 3 bases from J, with 5 bases between.

The chain has TRBV5-4 and TRBJ1-2; D gene unclear. V was pared by 2 bases and J by 0 bases, with 14 bases between. Germline-derived CDR1 and CDR2 are SGHNT and YYREEE (reference sequence). The CDR3 spans 16 residues. This CDR3 reads CASSFPSHRTNYGYTF. Written as DNA, the CDR3 is TGTGCCAGCAGCTTTCCGTCTCACAGAACTAACTATGGCTACACCTTC.

The V and J genes are TRBV5-8 and TRBJ1-4; TRBD1 might be the D (5 bases). CDR1 is SGHTS, CDR2 YDEGEE, per germline. The CDR3 is 14 residues long. The V and J ends lost 7 bases and 3 bases respectively, with 13 bases between them. The CDR3 here is CASQNRDSNEKLFF. The CDR3 DNA is TGTGCCAGCCAAAACCGGGACTCTAATGAAAAACTGTTTTTT.